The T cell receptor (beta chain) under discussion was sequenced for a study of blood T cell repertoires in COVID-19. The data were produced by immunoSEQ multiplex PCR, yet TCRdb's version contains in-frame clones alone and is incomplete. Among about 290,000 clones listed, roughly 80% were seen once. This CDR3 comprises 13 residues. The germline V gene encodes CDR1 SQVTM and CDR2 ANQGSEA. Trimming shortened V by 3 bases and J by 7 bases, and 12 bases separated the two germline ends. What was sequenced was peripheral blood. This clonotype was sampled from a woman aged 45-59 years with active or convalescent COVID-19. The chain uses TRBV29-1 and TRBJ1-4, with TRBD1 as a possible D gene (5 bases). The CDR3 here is CSVEEGYGEKLFF. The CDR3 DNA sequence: TGCAGCGTTGAGGAGGGGTATGGTGAAAAACTGTTTTTT.